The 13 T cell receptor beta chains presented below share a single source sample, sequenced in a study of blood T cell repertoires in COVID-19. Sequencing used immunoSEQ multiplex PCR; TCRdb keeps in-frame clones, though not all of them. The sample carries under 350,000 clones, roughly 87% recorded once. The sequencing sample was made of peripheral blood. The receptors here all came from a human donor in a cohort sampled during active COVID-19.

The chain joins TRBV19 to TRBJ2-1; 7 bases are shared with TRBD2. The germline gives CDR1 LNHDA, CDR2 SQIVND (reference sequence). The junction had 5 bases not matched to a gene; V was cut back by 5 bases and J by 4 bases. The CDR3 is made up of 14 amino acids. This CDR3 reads CASSSGGHYNEQFF. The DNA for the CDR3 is TGTGCCAGTAGTTCGGGAGGCCATTACAATGAGCAGTTCTTC. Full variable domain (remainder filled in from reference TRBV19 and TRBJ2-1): DGGITQSPKYLFRKEGQNVTLSCEQNLNHDAMYWYRQDPGQGLRLIYYSQIVNDFQKGDIAEGYSVSREKKESFPLTVTSAQKNPTAFYLCASSSGGHYNEQFFGPGTRLTVL.

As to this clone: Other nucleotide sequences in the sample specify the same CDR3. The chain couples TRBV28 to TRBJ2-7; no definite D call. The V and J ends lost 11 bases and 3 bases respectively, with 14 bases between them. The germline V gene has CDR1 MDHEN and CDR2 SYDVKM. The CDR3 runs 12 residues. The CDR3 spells CASSTTSYEQYF. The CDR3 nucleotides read TGTGCCTCTTCCACCACGAGCTACGAGCAGTACTTC.

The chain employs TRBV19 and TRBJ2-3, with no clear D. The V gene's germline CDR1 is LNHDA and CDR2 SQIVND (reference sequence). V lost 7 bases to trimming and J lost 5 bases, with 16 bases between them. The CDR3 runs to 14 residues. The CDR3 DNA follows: TGTGCCAGTAATCCTTCACCAACCGGAGATACGCAGTATTTT. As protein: CASNPSPTGDTQYF.

CDR3 region: CASSRNRNQPQHF. For the CDR3, the DNA is TGTGCCAGCAGCCGAAACAGGAATCAGCCCCAGCATTTT. The gene calls are TRBV3-1 (or the pseudogene TRBV3-2) and TRBJ1-5, with a weak D call TRBD1 (5 bases). V lost 4 bases and J lost 4, with 8 bases in between. Germline V CDR1 and CDR2: LGHDT, YNNKEL (reference sequence). The CDR3 has 13 residues.

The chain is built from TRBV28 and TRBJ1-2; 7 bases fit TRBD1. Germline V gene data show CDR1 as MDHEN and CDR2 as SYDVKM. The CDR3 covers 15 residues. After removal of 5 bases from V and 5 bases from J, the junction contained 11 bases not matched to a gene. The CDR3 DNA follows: TGTGCCAGCAGTCTCGACAGGGTCGGAGGGTATGGCTACACCTTC. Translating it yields CASSLDRVGGYGYTF.

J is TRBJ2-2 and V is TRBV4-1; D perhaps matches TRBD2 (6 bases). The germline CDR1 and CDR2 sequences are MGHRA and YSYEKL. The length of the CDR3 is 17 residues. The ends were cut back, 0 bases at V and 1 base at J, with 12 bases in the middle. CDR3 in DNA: TGCGCCAGCAGCCAAGATTGGGGGAGGTTGAACACCGGGGAGCTGTTTTTT. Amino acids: CASSQDWGRLNTGELFF.

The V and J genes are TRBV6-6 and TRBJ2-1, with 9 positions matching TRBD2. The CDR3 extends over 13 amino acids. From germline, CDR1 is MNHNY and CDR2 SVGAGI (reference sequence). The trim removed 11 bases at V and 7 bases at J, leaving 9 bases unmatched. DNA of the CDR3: TGTGCCGGACGGACTAGCGAGCGGAATGAGCAGTTCTTC. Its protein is CAGRTSERNEQFF.

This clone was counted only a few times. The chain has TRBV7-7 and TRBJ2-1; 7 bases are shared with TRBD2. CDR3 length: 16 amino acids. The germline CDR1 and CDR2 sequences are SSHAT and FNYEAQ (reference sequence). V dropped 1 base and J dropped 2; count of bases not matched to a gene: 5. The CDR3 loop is CASSLVVAGAYNEQFF. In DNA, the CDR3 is TGTGCCAGCAGCTTAGTGGTGGCGGGAGCCTACAATGAGCAGTTCTTC.

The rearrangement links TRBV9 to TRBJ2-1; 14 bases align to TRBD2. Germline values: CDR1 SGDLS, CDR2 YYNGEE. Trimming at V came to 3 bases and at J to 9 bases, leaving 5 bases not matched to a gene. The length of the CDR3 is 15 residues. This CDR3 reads CASSAVTSGRGEQFF. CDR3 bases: TGTGCCAGCAGCGCAGTGACTAGCGGGAGGGGTGAGCAGTTCTTC. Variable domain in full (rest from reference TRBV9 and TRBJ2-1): DSGVTQTPKHLITATGQRVTLRCSPRSGDLSVYWYQQSLDQGLQFLIQYYNGEERAKGNILERFSAQQFPDLHSELNLSSLELGDSALYFCASSAVTSGRGEQFFGPGTRLTVL.

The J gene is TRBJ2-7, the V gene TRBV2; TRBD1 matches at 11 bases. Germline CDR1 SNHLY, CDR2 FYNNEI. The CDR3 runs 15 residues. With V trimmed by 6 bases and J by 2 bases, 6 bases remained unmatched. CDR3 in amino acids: CASREGQGGTYEQYF. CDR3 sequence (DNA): TGTGCCAGCAGAGAGGGACAGGGGGGGACCTACGAGCAGTACTTC.

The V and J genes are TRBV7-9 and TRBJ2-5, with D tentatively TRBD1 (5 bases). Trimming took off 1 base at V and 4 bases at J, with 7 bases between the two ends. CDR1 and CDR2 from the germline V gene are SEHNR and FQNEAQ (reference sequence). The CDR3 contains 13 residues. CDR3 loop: CASSLERGETQYF. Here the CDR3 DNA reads TGTGCCAGCAGCTTAGAAAGGGGAGAGACCCAGTACTTC. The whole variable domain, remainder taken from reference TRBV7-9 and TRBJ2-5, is DTGVSQNPRHKITKRGQNVTFRCDPISEHNRLYWYRQTLGQGPEFLTYFQNEAQLEKSRLLSDRFSAERPKGSFSTLEIQRTEQGDSAMYLCASSLERGETQYFGPGTRLLVL.

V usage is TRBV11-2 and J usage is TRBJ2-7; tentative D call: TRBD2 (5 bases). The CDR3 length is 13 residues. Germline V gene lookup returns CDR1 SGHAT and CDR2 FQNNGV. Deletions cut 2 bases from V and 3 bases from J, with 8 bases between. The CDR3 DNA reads TGTGCCAGCAGCTTAAGCGGTTACTACGAGCAGTACTTC. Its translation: CASSLSGYYEQYF.

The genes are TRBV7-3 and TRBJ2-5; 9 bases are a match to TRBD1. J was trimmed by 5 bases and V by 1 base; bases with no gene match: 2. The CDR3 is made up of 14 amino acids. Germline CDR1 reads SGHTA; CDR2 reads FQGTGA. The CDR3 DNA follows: TGTGCCAGCAGCTTAAGGGGACAGGGTGAGACCCAGTACTTC. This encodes CASSLRGQGETQYF.